Sequencing of this T cell receptor beta chain was carried out in a study of T-cell reconstitution after alpha-beta-depleted transplantation in children (dated by TCRdb to the mid-2010s). The study in broad terms: T-cell immune reconstitution after TCRalphabeta/CD19-depleted allogeneic hematopoietic cell transplantation in children was quantitatively tracked in the study by means of TCR repertoire profiling.

The treatment or condition label of this sample denotes: allogeneic hematopoietic cell transplantation with graft depleted of TCRalphabeta T cells and CD19 B cells. TCRalphabeta/CD19-depleted allogeneic hematopoietic cell grafts were given to the transplant recipients, all of whom were children. As for this clonotype: The antigen this receptor binds is unknown. It has no much larger one-base neighbor in the sample; base qualities were not kept.

The germline V gene encodes CDR1 SGHDN and CDR2 FVKESK. The CDR3, from cysteine to phenylalanine, totals 16 residues. The sequence is cut down to CDR3 DNA, 48 bases in frame from base 1. The germline V and J ends show losses of 0 bases and 4 bases respectively, and no gene match explains 3 bases of the junction. The library was produced with PCR. The instrument given in TCRdb is Illumina HiSeq 2500. To normalize quantification of the TCRbeta repertoire, the TCR libraries were built with molecular barcoding that relied on unique molecular identifiers. TCRdb ran its own pipeline on the public reads, namely fastp trimming at Q25 and MiXCR clone calling, and kept in-frame beta chains. Each record represents a unique CDR3 protein, reported with the most common genes and DNA among its rows. This sample comprises 250,000 to 350,000 distinct CDR3 sequences, roughly 21% of them detected only once. The top ten clones comprise 9.5% to 13% of the sample.

Overall study outcomes, separate from this receptor: Hyperexpanded clone frequencies declined over subsequent months; after one year, T-cell counts and TCRbeta diversity were mostly attributed to newly produced T cells. In some patients, the high TCRbeta diversity seen at day 60 was put down to recipient T cells and intrathymic progenitors that had survived conditioning. The apparently early recovery of alphabetaT-cell counts about two months after transplant reportedly depended on only several hundred rapidly expanded clones that came from non-depleted graft cells.

In this chain, TRBV14 is recombined with TRBJ2-1; TRBD2 fits 10 bases in the junction. The sequence came from a male patient between 10 and 17 years old who had a stem cell transplant for acute lymphoblastic leukemia, so the T cells may come from the graft donor. The source material was PBMCs, mostly from graft donor cells, sampled 180 days after TCRalphabeta/CD19-depleted stem cell transplant. The DNA is TGTGCCAGCAGCCAAGAAGCGGGAGGGTGGTACAATGAGCAGTTCTTC. It codes for CASSQEAGGWYNEQFF.